The 8 T cell receptor beta chains given below trace back to one sample, sequenced in a study of T cell responses to AZD1222 COVID-19 vaccine. Data came from immunoSEQ multiplex PCR; TCRdb stores just in-frame clones and leaves some out. The sample has about 88,000 clones; 90% to 95% are singletons. Sequencing used peripheral blood, obtained on day 0 of AZD1222 vaccination. These receptors were obtained from an adult in good health.

The sample holds one count of this clone. The rearrangement uses TRBV12-5 and TRBJ2-3; either TRBD1 or TRBD2 may fit D (5 bases each). V lost 8 bases and J 0 bases, leaving 15 bases between the germline ends. The V gene's germline CDR1 is LGHNT and CDR2 FRNRAP. CDR3 size: 15 residues. The CDR3 sequence is CASQVEGRSTDTQYF. The CDR3 coding sequence is TGTGCTAGTCAGGTTGAGGGGCGTAGCACAGATACGCAGTATTTT.

J is TRBJ1-5 and V is TRBV28; D perhaps matches TRBD1 (5 bases). Germline V gene lookup returns CDR1 MDHEN and CDR2 SYDVKM. The CDR3 is 15 residues long. V lost 4 bases and J 7 bases, leaving 17 bases between the germline ends. CDR3 region: CASSSTDSSYQPQHF. Here the CDR3 DNA reads TGTGCCAGCAGTTCAACCGACAGCTCTTACCAGCCCCAGCATTTT. The full variable domain, with the rest looked up from reference TRBV28 and TRBJ1-5, is DVKVTQSSRYLVKRTGEKVFLECVQDMDHENMFWYRQDPGLGLRLIYFSYDVKMKEKGDIPEGYSVSREKKERFSLILESASTNQTSMYLCASSSTDSSYQPQHFGDGTRLSIL.

The V and J genes are TRBV15 and TRBJ2-7; 9 bases map to TRBD2. The CDR3 runs 16 residues. Per germline, CDR1 LNHNV and CDR2 YYDKDF (reference sequence). V was pared by 1 base and J by 3 bases, with 7 bases of the junction left unmatched. CDR3 DNA sequence: TGTGCCACCAGCAGAGGCCTATTAGCGGGAGACTACGAGCAGTACTTC. Its protein is CATSRGLLAGDYEQYF. Based on the CDR3 plus reference TRBV15 and TRBJ2-7, the full variable domain is DAMVIQNPRYQVTQFGKPVTLSCSQTLNHNVMYWYQQKSSQAPKLLFHYYDKDFNNEADTPDNFQSRRPNTSFCFLDIRSPGLGDTAMYLCATSRGLLAGDYEQYFGPGTRLTVT.

The chain carries TRBV5-1 and TRBJ2-3; tentative D call: TRBD2 (5 bases). V was cut by 0 bases and J by 6 bases, with 17 bases left in between. This CDR3 has 16 amino acids. Germline CDR1 SGHRS, CDR2 YFSETQ. The CDR3 sequence is CASSLEAGISTDTQYF. The CDR3 nucleotides are TGCGCCAGCAGCTTGGAGGCGGGCATATCCACCGATACGCAGTATTTT.

The chain joins TRBV5-1 to TRBJ2-3, with 10 bases identical to TRBD1. The CDR3 is 17 amino acids. V was clipped by 3 bases and J by 5 bases; unmatched bases: 12. Germline V gives CDR1 SGHRS, CDR2 YFSETQ. The CDR3 DNA reads TGCGCCAGCAGCTCCAGCGTTCGGGGACAGGGGCGAGATACGCAGTATTTT. Amino acid sequence: CASSSSVRGQGRDTQYF.

The V gene is TRBV18, the J gene TRBJ1-2, with D possibly matching TRBD1 (5 bases). From germline, CDR1 is KGHSH and CDR2 LQKENI. The V gene lost 6 bases and the J gene lost 1 base, with 12 bases spanning the gap. CDR3 length: 14 residues. The DNA for the CDR3 is TGTGCCAGCTCTACACCGGACATTAACTATGGCTACACCTTC. This codes for CASSTPDINYGYTF.

This chain uses TRBV6-5 with TRBJ1-1, with 9 bases identical to TRBD1. Trimming removed 5 bases from V and 8 bases from J; junction bases left unmatched: 9. The CDR3 is 14 residues long. The germline gives CDR1 MNHEY, CDR2 SVGAGI. This CDR3 is CASSPKGTGSEAFF. The CDR3 nucleotides are TGTGCCAGCAGTCCTAAAGGGACAGGGAGCGAAGCTTTCTTT.

The chain joins TRBV5-6 to TRBJ2-1, with TRBD2 matching over 8 bases. The CDR3 has 13 amino acids. Germline V lookup: CDR1 SGHDT, CDR2 YYEEEE. The V and J ends lost 0 bases and 14 bases, in that order; junction bases with no gene match: 7. Here the CDR3 reads CASSLEVGTRKFF. CDR3 DNA: TGTGCCAGCAGCTTGGAGGTGGGGACTAGGAAGTTCTTC.